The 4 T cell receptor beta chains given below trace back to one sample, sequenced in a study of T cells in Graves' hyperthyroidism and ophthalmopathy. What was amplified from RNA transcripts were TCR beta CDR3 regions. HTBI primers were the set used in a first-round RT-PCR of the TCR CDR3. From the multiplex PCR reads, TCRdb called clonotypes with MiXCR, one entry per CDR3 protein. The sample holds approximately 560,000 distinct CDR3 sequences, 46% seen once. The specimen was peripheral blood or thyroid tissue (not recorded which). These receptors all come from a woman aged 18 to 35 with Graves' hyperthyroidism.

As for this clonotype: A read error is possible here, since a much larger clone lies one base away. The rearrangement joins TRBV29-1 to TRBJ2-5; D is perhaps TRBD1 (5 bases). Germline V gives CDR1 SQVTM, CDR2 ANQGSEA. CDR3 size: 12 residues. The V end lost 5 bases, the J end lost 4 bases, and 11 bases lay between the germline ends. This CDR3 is CSVKGLGETQYF. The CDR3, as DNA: TGCAGCGTTAAGGGGCTGGGAGAGACCCAGTACTTC. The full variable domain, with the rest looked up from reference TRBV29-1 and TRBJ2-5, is SAVISQKPSRDICQRGTSLTIQCQVDSQVTMMFWYRQQPGQSLTLIATANQGSEATYESGFVIDKFPISRPNLTFSTLTVSNMSPEDSSIYLCSVKGLGETQYFGPGTRLLVL.

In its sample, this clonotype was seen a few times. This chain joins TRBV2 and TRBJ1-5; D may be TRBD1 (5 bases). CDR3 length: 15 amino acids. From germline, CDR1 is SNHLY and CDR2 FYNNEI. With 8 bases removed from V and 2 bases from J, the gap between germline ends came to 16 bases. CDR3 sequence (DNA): TGTGCCAGCCTGGGACGGGGGAACGGCAATCAGCCCCAGCATTTT. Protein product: CASLGRGNGNQPQHF.

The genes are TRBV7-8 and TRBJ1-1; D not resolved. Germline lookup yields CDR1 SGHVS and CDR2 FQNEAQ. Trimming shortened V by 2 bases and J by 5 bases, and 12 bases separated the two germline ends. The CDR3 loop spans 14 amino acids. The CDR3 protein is CASSLRPVGTEAFF. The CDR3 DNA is TGTGCCAGCAGCTTAAGGCCAGTAGGTACTGAAGCTTTCTTT.

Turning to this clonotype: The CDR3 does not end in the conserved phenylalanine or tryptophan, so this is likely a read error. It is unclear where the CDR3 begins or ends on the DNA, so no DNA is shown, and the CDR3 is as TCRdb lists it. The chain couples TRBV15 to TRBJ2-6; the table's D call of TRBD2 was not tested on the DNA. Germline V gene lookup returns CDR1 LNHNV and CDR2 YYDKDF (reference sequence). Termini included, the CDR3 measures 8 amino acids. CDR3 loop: CATSRPTS.